Below, 23 T cell receptor beta chains from the same sample are listed, as sequenced in a study of CD8 T cells in ankylosing spondylitis. Study conclusions and caveats: In ankylosing spondylitis blood, a motif of seven to nine highly homologous TCR beta variants appeared characteristic.

Their antigens are not known. TCRdb ran MiXCR on the 5' RACE reads and lists one entry per CDR3 protein. The sample has around 770,000 distinct CDR3 sequences, around 20% seen once; the top ten hold around 20%. Sequenced: blood, either unsorted or a sorted T cell fraction (not recorded which). The receptors come from a male donor with ankylosing spondylitis.

The V and J genes are TRBV5-1 and TRBJ2-1, with 12 bases aligning to TRBD2. The CDR3 contains 16 residues. Germline V gene data show CDR1 as SGHRS and CDR2 as YFSETQ. V was clipped by 5 bases and J by 2 bases; unmatched bases: 5. CDR3 in amino acids: CASRGGLAGTYNEQFF. DNA of the CDR3: TGCGCCAGCAGGGGAGGACTAGCGGGGACCTACAATGAGCAGTTCTTC.

The chain has TRBV5-5 and TRBJ2-2; 7 bases fit TRBD2. After removal of 4 bases from V and 4 bases from J, the junction contained 10 bases not matched to a gene. Germline values: CDR1 SGHKS, CDR2 YYEKEE (reference sequence). The CDR3 is 16 amino acids. The CDR3 sequence: CASSPTLGGGTGELFF. The CDR3 DNA reads as TGTGCCAGCAGCCCAACCCTTGGCGGGGGCACCGGGGAGCTGTTTTTT.

This CDR3 reads CASSQDLRGEAKNIQYF. CDR3 nucleotides: TGTGCCAGCAGCCAAGATCTCCGGGGCGAGGCCAAAAACATTCAGTACTTC. This chain joins TRBV3-1 and TRBJ2-4; D could derive from TRBD1 or TRBD2 (5 bases each). CDR3 length: 17 residues. Trimming cost V 0 bases and J 1 base, with 13 bases left between them. CDR1 and CDR2 (germline): LGHDT, YNNKEL (reference sequence).

The genes are TRBV11-2 and TRBJ2-7; 10 positions match TRBD2. Germline values: CDR1 SGHAT, CDR2 FQNNGV. This CDR3 comprises 15 residues. With 2 bases clipped from V and 5 bases from J, the junction kept 6 bases outside the gene matches. CDR3 DNA sequence: TGTGCCAGCAGCTTACATAGGCTAGCGGGAGACGAGCAGTACTTC. Translated, it gives CASSLHRLAGDEQYF.

The table lists this clonotype with a few counts. V is TRBV18 and J is TRBJ2-5; TRBD2 is a possible D gene (6 bases). CDR1 is KGHSH, CDR2 LQKENI, per germline. Trimming cost V 4 bases and J 4 bases, with 22 bases left between them. The length of the CDR3 is 17 residues. CDR3 in amino acids: CASSQDGSGGNLETQYF. The CDR3 DNA sequence: TGTGCCAGCTCACAGGACGGATCGGGCGGGAACTTAGAGACCCAGTACTTC.

This clonotype was seen a few times. The CDR3 DNA sequence: TGTGCCAGCAGTCTCGACAGGGCGAGTTATGGCTACACCTTC. Its protein product is CASSLDRASYGYTF. J is TRBJ1-2 and V is TRBV27, with 7 bases matching TRBD1. The V segment lost 5 bases and the J segment 5 bases; nucleotides outside the gene matches: 8. CDR1 is MNHEY, CDR2 SMNVEV, per germline (reference sequence). The CDR3 consists of 14 residues.

This clonotype was seen more than once but under ten times. The CDR3 loop is CSVWVRKNEQYF. CDR3 nucleotides: TGCAGCGTTTGGGTGAGGAAGAACGAGCAGTACTTC. This chain joins TRBV29-1 and TRBJ2-7; D unresolved. Germline lookup yields CDR1 SQVTM and CDR2 ANQGSEA. V was clipped by 5 bases and J by 5 bases, with 13 bases between them. The CDR3 has 12 amino acids.

The CDR3 sequence: CSVLDPSYEQYF. DNA of the CDR3: TGCAGCGTCCTCGACCCGAGTTACGAGCAGTACTTC. The chain combines TRBV29-1 with TRBJ2-7; D gene unclear. The CDR3 covers 12 residues. Trimming removed 6 bases from V and 4 bases from J, with 13 bases in between. Germline V lookup: CDR1 SQVTM, CDR2 ANQGSEA.

The chain employs TRBV5-1 and TRBJ2-7, with TRBD1 as a possible D gene (5 bases). The CDR3 has 14 residues. CDR1 is SGHRS, CDR2 YFSETQ, per germline. V was pared by 0 bases and J by 3 bases, with 10 bases between. CDR3 nucleotide sequence: TGCGCCAGCAGCTTGGCCGACAGCTACTACGAGCAGTACTTC. This sequence encodes CASSLADSYYEQYF.

This rearrangement joins TRBV3-1 to TRBJ2-5; 10 bases map to TRBD1. The CDR3 length is 18 residues. In germline, CDR1 is LGHDT, CDR2 YNNKEL (reference sequence). V gave up 0 bases and J gave up 5 bases; unmatched junction bases: 12. The CDR3 DNA is TGTGCCAGCAGCCAAGACAGGGACAGGGGAGGGTTTCTGGAGACCCAGTACTTC. This translates into CASSQDRDRGGFLETQYF.

This clonotype appeared many times. The chain uses TRBV5-1 and TRBJ2-7; TRBD2 is a possible D gene (5 bases). V gave up 4 bases and J gave up 4 bases, with 12 bases separating them. The CDR3 extends over 13 amino acids. In germline, CDR1 is SGHRS, CDR2 YFSETQ. The CDR3 spells CASSAEGGYEQYF. The CDR3 DNA is TGCGCCAGCAGCGCCGAGGGCGGTTACGAGCAGTACTTC.

This clonotype was picked up a small number of times. CDR3 coding DNA: TGCAGTGCTAGAGGTGGAGGGGCAATCGATGAGCAGTTCTTC. The encoded protein is CSARGGGAIDEQFF. This chain links TRBV20-1 with TRBJ2-1, with D possibly matching TRBD2 (6 bases). The CDR3 totals 14 residues. The V gene lost 1 base and the J gene lost 8 bases, with 15 bases spanning the gap. The germline CDR1 and CDR2 sequences are DFQATT and SNEGSKA (reference sequence).

This clonotype was picked up a small number of times. V is TRBV12-3 or TRBV12-4 and J is TRBJ2-3, with 11 positions matching TRBD2. V trimming: 5 bases; J trimming: 1 base; junction bases outside the gene matches: 11. The CDR3 length is 18 residues. Here the CDR3 reads CASSHPLLAGDGTDTQYF. The CDR3 DNA follows: TGTGCCAGCAGTCACCCCCTACTAGCGGGAGACGGCACAGATACGCAGTATTTT.

This clonotype was picked up a small number of times. The CDR3 DNA sequence: TGTGCCATCTCCGCTGATATCGCGCGGGGCACAGATACGCAGTATTTT. It yields the protein CAISADIARGTDTQYF. The rearrangement uses TRBV10-3 and TRBJ2-3; possible D gene TRBD2, 5 bases. Trimming pared 8 bases from V and 1 base from J, leaving 19 bases between. This CDR3 comprises 16 residues. Germline V gene lookup returns CDR1 ENHRY and CDR2 SYGVKD.

J is TRBJ1-2 and V is TRBV7-9, with D maybe TRBD1 (6 bases). Germline CDR1 and CDR2: SEHNR and FQNEAQ (reference sequence). With 0 bases removed from V and 6 bases from J, the gap between germline ends came to 11 bases. The CDR3 is 14 amino acids. The CDR3, as DNA: TGTGCCAGCAGCTTAGCGGACAGTCGGGATGGCTACACCTTC. The encoded protein is CASSLADSRDGYTF. The whole variable domain, remainder taken from reference TRBV7-9 and TRBJ1-2, is DTGVSQNPRHKITKRGQNVTFRCDPISEHNRLYWYRQTLGQGPEFLTYFQNEAQLEKSRLLSDRFSAERPKGSFSTLEIQRTEQGDSAMYLCASSLADSRDGYTFGSGTRLTVV.

V is TRBV12-3 or TRBV12-4 and J is TRBJ2-1; no reliable D call. The CDR3 contains 13 residues. The V gene lost 6 bases and the J gene lost 5 bases, with 11 bases spanning the gap. The DNA of the CDR3 is TGTGCCAGCAGCCCGGGTGGGCACAATGAGCAGTTCTTC. As protein: CASSPGGHNEQFF.

The genes are TRBV20-1 and TRBJ1-2; 7 nucleotides align to TRBD1. The CDR3 loop spans 12 amino acids. Germline CDR1 DFQATT, CDR2 SNEGSKA (reference sequence). Trimming took 5 bases from V and 6 from J; bases not matched to a gene: 6. CDR3 nucleotide sequence: TGCAGTGCTCCGACAGGGATGAATGGCTACACCTTC. Amino acid sequence: CSAPTGMNGYTF.

This clonotype has just a few counts. V is TRBV6-1 and J is TRBJ2-1; 7 bases map to TRBD1. The CDR3 consists of 15 residues. Germline V lookup: CDR1 MNHNS, CDR2 SASEGT. V lost 2 bases and J lost 2; bases outside the gene matches: 3. CDR3: CASSEQGEPYNEQFF. The CDR3 DNA reads as TGTGCCAGCAGTGAACAGGGGGAGCCCTACAATGAGCAGTTCTTC.

This clonotype has a handful of counts. The rearrangement links TRBV10-1 to TRBJ2-2, with 10 bases aligning to TRBD1. The CDR3 spans 15 residues. The germline CDR1 and CDR2 sequences are WNHNN and SYGVQD (reference sequence). J gave up 6 bases and V 5 bases, and 6 bases lay outside the gene matches. CDR3 DNA sequence: TGCGCCAGCAGTACCGGGACAGGGGCGTCCGGGGAGCTGTTTTTT. The encoded protein is CASSTGTGASGELFF.

The chain has TRBV9 and TRBJ2-3; TRBD1 might be the D (5 bases). The CDR3 sequence is 14 residues long. CDR1 is SGDLS and CDR2 is YYNGEE in the germline V gene. V was pared by 1 base and J by 4 bases, with 10 bases between. CDR3 sequence: CASSVKGASDTQYF. The CDR3 region has the DNA TGTGCCAGCAGCGTAAAAGGGGCATCAGATACGCAGTATTTT. The full variable domain, its missing parts supplied by reference TRBV9 and TRBJ2-3, is DSGVTQTPKHLITATGQRVTLRCSPRSGDLSVYWYQQSLDQGLQFLIQYYNGEERAKGNILERFSAQQFPDLHSELNLSSLELGDSALYFCASSVKGASDTQYFGPGTRLTVL.

V usage is TRBV29-1 and J usage is TRBJ2-3; D gene unclear. V was shortened by 7 bases and J by 2 bases, with 13 bases between the two germline ends. This CDR3 has 13 amino acids. CDR1 and CDR2 from the germline V gene are SQVTM and ANQGSEA. CDR3 sequence: CSAIGRYTDTQYF. CDR3 in DNA: TGCAGCGCCATCGGACGCTACACAGATACGCAGTATTTT.

This clonotype turned up a few times. The rearrangement joins TRBV25-1 to TRBJ1-5; possible D gene TRBD1, 6 bases. Germline V gene sequence: CDR1 MGHDK, CDR2 SYGVNS. This CDR3 has 15 residues. The V end lost 2 bases, the J end lost 5 bases, and 13 bases lay between the germline ends. The CDR3 loop is CASSEGGQWDQPQHF. DNA for the CDR3: TGTGCCAGCAGTGAAGGGGGGCAATGGGATCAGCCCCAGCATTTT.

Many counts were recorded for this clonotype. V is TRBV7-2 and J is TRBJ2-5; 9 bases map to TRBD1. This CDR3 has 16 residues. Germline V CDR1 and CDR2: SGHTA, FQGNSA. J lost 4 bases, V lost 5 bases, and 11 bases had no gene match. The CDR3 here is CASSLTGGSRGETQYF. Written as DNA, the CDR3 is TGTGCCAGCAGCCTTACAGGGGGCTCTAGAGGAGAGACCCAGTACTTC.